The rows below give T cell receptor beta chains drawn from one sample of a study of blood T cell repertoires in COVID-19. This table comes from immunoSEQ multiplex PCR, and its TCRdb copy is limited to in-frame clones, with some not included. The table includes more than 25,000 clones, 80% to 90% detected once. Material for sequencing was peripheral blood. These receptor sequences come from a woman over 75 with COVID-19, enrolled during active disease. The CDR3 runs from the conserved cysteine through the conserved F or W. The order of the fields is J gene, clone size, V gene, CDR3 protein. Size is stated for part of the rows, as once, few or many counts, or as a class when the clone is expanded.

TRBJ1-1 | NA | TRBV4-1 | CASSQEVTGVTEAFF
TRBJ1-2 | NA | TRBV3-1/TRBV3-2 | CASSPGGYGYTF
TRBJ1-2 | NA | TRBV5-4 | CASSSRGRRDDGYTF
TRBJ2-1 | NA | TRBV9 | CASSAAGTSDYEQFF
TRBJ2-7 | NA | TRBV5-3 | CARSATLAGDSYEQYF
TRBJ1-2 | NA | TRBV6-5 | CASSPPGQRGYTF
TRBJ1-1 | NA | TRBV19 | CASSRRQGYTEAFF
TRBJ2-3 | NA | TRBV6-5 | CASRSSGGAGNTQYF
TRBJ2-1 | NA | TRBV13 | CASSSTRDYNEQFF
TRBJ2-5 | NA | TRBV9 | CASKTGTRGVETQYF
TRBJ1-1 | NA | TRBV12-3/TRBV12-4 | CASSLGAEAFF
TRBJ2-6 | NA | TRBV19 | CASAQTGTSGANVLTF
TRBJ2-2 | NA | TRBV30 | CAWTPRRVAGAGELFF
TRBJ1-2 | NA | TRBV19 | CASSSNRWGLYGYTF
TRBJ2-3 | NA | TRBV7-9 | CASSSTGVRTDTQYF
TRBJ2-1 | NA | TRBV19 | CASRFTGGASNEQFF
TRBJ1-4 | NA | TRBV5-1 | CASSLGKQGEKLFF
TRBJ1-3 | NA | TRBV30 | CAWSITLQGRNTIYF
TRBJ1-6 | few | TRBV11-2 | CASSLDRVGSPLHF
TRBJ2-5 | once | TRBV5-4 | CASSLDRGGETQYF
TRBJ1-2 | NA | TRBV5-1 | CASMVGTGGNYGYTF
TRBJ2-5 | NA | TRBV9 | CASSVELAGLETQYF
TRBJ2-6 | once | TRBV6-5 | CASSYSLGAGANVLTF
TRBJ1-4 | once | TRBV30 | CAWSVHRGANEKLFF
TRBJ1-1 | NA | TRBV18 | CASSPQLMGVDTEAFF
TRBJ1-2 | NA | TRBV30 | CAWSVSTGGRNYGYTF
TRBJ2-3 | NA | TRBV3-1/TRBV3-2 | CASSQIVAGAGDTQYF
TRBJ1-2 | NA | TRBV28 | CASSLANRDGYTF
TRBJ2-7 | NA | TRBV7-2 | CASSLEGAYEQYF
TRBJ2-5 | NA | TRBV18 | CASSPFPQGNSETQYF
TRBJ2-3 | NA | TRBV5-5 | CASSLPTGTTTDTQYF
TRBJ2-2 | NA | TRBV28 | CASGWDRGQAGELFF
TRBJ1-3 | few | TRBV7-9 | CASSLARFDRDPGNTIYF
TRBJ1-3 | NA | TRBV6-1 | CASSEGGLGNTIYF
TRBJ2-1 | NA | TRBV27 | CASRQTGTSGTRPRNEQFF
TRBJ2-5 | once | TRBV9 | CASSVSPGGNQETQYF
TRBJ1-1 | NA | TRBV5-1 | CASSLARQGGNTEAFF
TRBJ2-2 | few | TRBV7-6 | CASSYKPGQENTGELFF
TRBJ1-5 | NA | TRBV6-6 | CASSLLRTGWVQPQHF
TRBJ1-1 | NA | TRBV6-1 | CASSSQGNEAFF
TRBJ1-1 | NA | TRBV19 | CASSLREGAEAFF
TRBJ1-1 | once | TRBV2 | CASWGLLNTEAFF
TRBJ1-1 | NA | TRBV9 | CASSEKPRDRSIEAFF
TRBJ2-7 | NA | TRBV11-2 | CASRKPTDRNYEQYF
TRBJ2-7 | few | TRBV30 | CAWSRGGQYEQYF
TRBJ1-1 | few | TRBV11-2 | CASSLDRGREGAFF
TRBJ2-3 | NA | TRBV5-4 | CASSLAGSTDTQYF
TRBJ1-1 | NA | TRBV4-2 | CASSQEVGGVTEAFF